These 7 T cell receptor beta chains came from one sample sequenced in a study of blood T cell repertoires in COVID-19. The repertoire was sequenced with immunoSEQ multiplex PCR; TCRdb's copy has only in-frame clones and lacks some. The repertoire holds 200,000 to 250,000 clones, with about 85% as singletons. The sequenced sample was peripheral blood. The receptors were gathered from a woman aged 55-69 years who had recovered from COVID-19.

The rearrangement joins TRBV20-1 to TRBJ2-5; 8 positions match TRBD2. The germline V gene encodes CDR1 DFQATT and CDR2 SNEGSKA (reference sequence). This CDR3 region has 13 residues. Unmatched junction bases numbered 4, after V lost 3 bases and J lost 4 bases. The CDR3 nucleotides are TGCAGTGCTAGTCCCAGCGGGGGAGAGACCCAGTACTTC. Translated, it gives CSASPSGGETQYF.

This clone was recorded once. This sequence joins TRBV29-1 and TRBJ1-1, with 9 positions matching TRBD1. The CDR3 is 18 residues long. J was trimmed by 0 bases and V by 0 bases; bases with no gene match: 11. CDR1 is SQVTM and CDR2 is ANQGSEA in the germline V gene. The CDR3 sequence: CSVEDRPGTGIMNTEAFF. In DNA, the CDR3 is TGCAGCGTTGAAGATCGTCCGGGGACAGGGATCATGAACACTGAAGCTTTCTTT.

This clone was recorded once. This sequence joins TRBV11-2 and TRBJ2-6; D unresolved. CDR1 is SGHAT and CDR2 is FQNNGV in the germline V gene. V gave up 4 bases and J gave up 1 base, with 11 bases separating them. The length of the CDR3 is 16 residues. The CDR3 nucleotides read TGTGCCAGCAGCTCCGGGTCCAAGTCTGGGGCCAACGTCCTGACTTTC. Protein product: CASSSGSKSGANVLTF.

A word on this clone: Other DNA sequences in the same sample also yield this CDR3. This chain joins TRBV19 and TRBJ2-7; TRBD1 matches 8 bases. The CDR3 covers 14 residues. Germline trimming cut 6 bases from V and 2 bases from J; bases unmatched to any gene: 6. Germline V lookup: CDR1 LNHDA, CDR2 SQIVND (reference sequence). The CDR3 nucleotides read TGTGCCAGTAGCATCGGGACAGGCGCCTACGAGCAGTACTTC. This translates into CASSIGTGAYEQYF. The full variable domain, in which reference TRBV19 and TRBJ2-7 provide the parts outside the CDR3, is DGGITQSPKYLFRKEGQNVTLSCEQNLNHDAMYWYRQDPGQGLRLIYYSQIVNDFQKGDIAEGYSVSREKKESFPLTVTSAQKNPTAFYLCASSIGTGAYEQYFGPGTRLTVT.

Worth noting for this clone: The junction shows a germline mismatch at one end, possibly a read error. The rearrangement joins TRBV3-1 (or the pseudogene TRBV3-2) to TRBJ2-2, with 7 bases lining up with TRBD2. Germline CDR1 is LGHDT and CDR2 is YNNKEL (reference sequence). The CDR3 covers 13 residues. The CDR3 sequence: CSWVAGEGGELFF. CDR3 sequence (DNA): TGCTCGTGGGTGGCCGGGGAGGGCGGGGAGCTGTTTTTT.

The chain is built from TRBV5-1 and TRBJ2-7; 10 nucleotides agree with TRBD2. Germline assignment: CDR1 SGHRS and CDR2 YFSETQ. This CDR3 is built from 16 residues. V shed 1 base, J shed 7 bases, and the junction held 11 bases outside the gene matches. The CDR3 sequence is CASSLRQGLAVVEQYF. DNA of the CDR3: TGCGCCAGCAGCTTGAGGCAAGGACTAGCGGTAGTGGAGCAGTACTTC.

This chain uses TRBV6-1 with TRBJ1-6, with unresolved D. Trimming stripped 1 base from V and 3 bases from J, with 16 bases between. The CDR3 totals 18 residues. CDR1 MNHNS and CDR2 SASEGT come from the germline V gene. The CDR3: CASSEEAAGGYYNSPLHF. The CDR3 nucleotides are TGTGCCAGCAGTGAAGAGGCTGCGGGCGGATACTATAATTCACCCCTCCACTTT.